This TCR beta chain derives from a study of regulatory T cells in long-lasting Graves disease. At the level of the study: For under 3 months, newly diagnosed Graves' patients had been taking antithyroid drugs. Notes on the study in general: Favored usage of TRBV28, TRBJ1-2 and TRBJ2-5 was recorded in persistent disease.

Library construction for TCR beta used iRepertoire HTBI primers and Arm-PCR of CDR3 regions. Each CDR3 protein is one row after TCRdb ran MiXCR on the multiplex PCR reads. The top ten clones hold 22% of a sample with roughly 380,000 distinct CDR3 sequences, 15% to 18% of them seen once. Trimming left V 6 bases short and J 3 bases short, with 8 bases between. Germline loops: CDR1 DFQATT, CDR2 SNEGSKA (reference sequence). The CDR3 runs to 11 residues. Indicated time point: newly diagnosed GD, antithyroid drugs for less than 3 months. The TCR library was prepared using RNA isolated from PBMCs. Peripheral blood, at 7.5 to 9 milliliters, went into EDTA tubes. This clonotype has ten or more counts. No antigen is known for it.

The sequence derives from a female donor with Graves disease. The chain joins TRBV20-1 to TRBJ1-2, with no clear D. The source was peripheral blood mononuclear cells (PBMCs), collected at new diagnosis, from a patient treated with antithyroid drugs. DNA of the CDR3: TGCAGTGCGCTTGGGGACTATGGCTACACCTTC. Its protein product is CSALGDYGYTF.